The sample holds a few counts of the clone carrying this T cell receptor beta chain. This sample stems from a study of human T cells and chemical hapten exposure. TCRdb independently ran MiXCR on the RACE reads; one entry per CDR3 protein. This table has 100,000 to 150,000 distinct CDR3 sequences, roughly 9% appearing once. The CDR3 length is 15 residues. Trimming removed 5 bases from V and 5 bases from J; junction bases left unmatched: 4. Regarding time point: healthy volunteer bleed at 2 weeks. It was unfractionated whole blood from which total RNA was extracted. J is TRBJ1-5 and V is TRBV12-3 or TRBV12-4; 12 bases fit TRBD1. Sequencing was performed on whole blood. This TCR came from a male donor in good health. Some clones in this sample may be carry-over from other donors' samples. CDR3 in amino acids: CASSPGTGGYQPQHF. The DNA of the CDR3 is TGTGCCAGCAGTCCCGGGACAGGGGGCTATCAGCCCCAGCATTTT.